This record concerns one T cell receptor beta chain sequence. Trimming left V 3 bases short and J 3 bases short, with 12 bases between. This CDR3 contains 15 residues. Germline-derived CDR1 and CDR2 are SGDLS and YYNGEE. This sample is drawn from a study of glioma-infiltrating T cells. The iRepertoire nested amplicon-rescue multiplex PCR amplified TCR alpha and beta CDR3s from RNA. MiXCR, applied by TCRdb to the multiplex PCR reads, yields one record per CDR3 protein. The sample yields about 140,000 distinct CDR3 sequences, around 40% seen once. The chain joins TRBV9 to TRBJ1-4; the D is unclear. The TCR comes from a human donor with low-grade glioma or glioblastoma, undergoing nonglioma brain surgery, or in good health (not recorded which). Sequencing input: glioma tissue, nonneoplastic brain tissue, or PBMCs (not recorded which). DNA of the CDR3: TGTGCCAGCAGCGCTACGGGAGTACCTAATGAAAAACTGTTTTTT. It is translated as CASSATGVPNEKLFF.